These T cell receptor beta chains were read from a single sample in a study of cytomegalovirus exposure and HLA in healthy donors. Data came from immunoSEQ multiplex PCR; TCRdb stores just in-frame clones and leaves some out. This table holds around 140,000 clones, 77% found once. The sequenced sample was PBMCs. All receptors come from a male donor in good health and CMV-seropositive. Both conserved end residues are part of each CDR3. The order of the fields is CDR3 length, V gene, clone size, J gene, D gene, CDR3 DNA, CDR3 protein. A D gene is named only where the DNA matches it firmly. Part of the rows lack a size; the others show once, few, many or a class for expanded clones.

17	TRBV4-1	.	TRBJ1-4	.	TGCGCCAGCAGCCAACCTATTCTGACAAGTATTAATGAAAAACTGTTTTTT	CASSQPILTSINEKLFF
15	TRBV27	.	TRBJ1-1	.	TGTGCCAGCAGCCGTGCGCAGGTCATGAACACTGAAGCTTTCTTT	CASSRAQVMNTEAFF
13	TRBV5-6	.	TRBJ2-7	TRBD1	TGTGCCAGCAGCCGGGACAGTAACTACGAGCAGTACTTC	CASSRDSNYEQYF
15	TRBV19	.	TRBJ1-4	TRBD1	TGTGCCAGTAGTATAGCCAGGGGGCGCCGAGAAAAACTGTTTTTT	CASSIARGRREKLFF
16	TRBV29-1	.	TRBJ2-7	TRBD1	TGCAGCGTCCGAGGACGAACAGGGGAAAGCTCCTACGAGCAGTACTTC	CSVRGRTGESSYEQYF
15	TRBV5-4	.	TRBJ2-7	.	TGTGCCAGCAGCTTGGTTGGCAGGTCTACCAGGGAGCAGTACTTC	CASSLVGRSTREQYF
14	TRBV2	.	TRBJ1-2	TRBD1	TGTGCCAGCAGTAACAGGGGCCCCAACTATGGCTACACCTTC	CASSNRGPNYGYTF
13	TRBV11-1	.	TRBJ1-1	.	TGTGCCAGCAGCCCGATCAATGAGGATGAAGCTTTCTTT	CASSPINEDEAFF
14	TRBV5-1	.	TRBJ2-3	.	TGCGCCAGCACCCTGGGGCAGGGGAAAGATACGCAGTATTTT	CASTLGQGKDTQYF
14	TRBV6-1	.	TRBJ2-5	TRBD1	TGTGCCAGCAGCAACCTCAGGGGGTCGGAGACCCAGTACTTC	CASSNLRGSETQYF
12	TRBV5-6	.	TRBJ1-2	.	TGTGCCAGCAGCGGGAGCGGCTATGGCTACACCTTC	CASSGSGYGYTF
13	TRBV11-3	once	TRBJ2-2	.	TGTGCCAGCAGCAAATGGGGCAACGGGGAGCTGTTTTTT	CASSKWGNGELFF
15	TRBV29-1	.	TRBJ2-5	TRBD2	TGCAGCGTCGGGTCACTAGCGGGGGGCCCGTTGACCCAGTACTTC	CSVGSLAGGPLTQYF
13	TRBV9	few	TRBJ1-1	.	TGTGCCAGCAGCGCGGGACAGAACACTGAAGCTTTCTTT	CASSAGQNTEAFF
13	TRBV28	once	TRBJ2-4	TRBD2	TGTGCCAGCGAACCGGGAGGACGTAACATTCAGTACTTC	CASEPGGRNIQYF
15	TRBV5-1	few	TRBJ2-2	.	TGCGCCAGCAGCTTAATGCGGCCTAACACCGGGGAGCTGTTTTTT	CASSLMRPNTGELFF
16	TRBV27	.	TRBJ1-4	TRBD1	TGTGCCAGCAGTTTATCGGGGAGAGGGGGCTCAGAAAAACTGTTTTTT	CASSLSGRGGSEKLFF
12	TRBV2	.	TRBJ1-2	.	TGTGCCAGCACTCTACAGTCCTATGGCTACACCTTC	CASTLQSYGYTF
15	TRBV7-2	.	TRBJ2-2	TRBD1	TGTGCCAGCAGCTTAAAACAGGGGCTTACCGGGGAGCTGTTTTTT	CASSLKQGLTGELFF
13	TRBV6-6	.	TRBJ1-6	.	TGTGCCAGCAGTTACGGGGAGTACTCACCCCTCCACTTT	CASSYGEYSPLHF
14	TRBV5-1	.	TRBJ2-1	.	TGCGCCAGCAGCTCGCACTCTTCTTACAATGAGCAGTTCTTC	CASSSHSSYNEQFF
13	TRBV5-4	.	TRBJ1-2	.	TGTGCCAGCAGCGCCAAGCTCAACCGTGGCTACACCTTC	CASSAKLNRGYTF
15	TRBV7-8	few	TRBJ1-1	.	TGTGCCAGCAGCCCCTGGTACCGGGATAACACTGAAGCTTTCTTT	CASSPWYRDNTEAFF
15	TRBV28	.	TRBJ1-5	.	TGTGCCAGCAGTTTTGCCACAAATAGCAATCAGCCCCAGCATTTT	CASSFATNSNQPQHF
15	TRBV11-1	.	TRBJ2-7	TRBD1	TGTGCCAGCAGGCGGACGGACAGGGGACCCTACGAGCAGTACTTC	CASRRTDRGPYEQYF
13	TRBV6-6	.	TRBJ1-2	TRBD1	TGTGCCAGCAGAGTCGACAGGGTGGAGGGCTACACCTTC	CASRVDRVEGYTF
14	TRBV28	few	TRBJ1-2	TRBD1	TGTGCCAGCAGTTCACTCGACAGGGCCTATGGCTACACCTTC	CASSSLDRAYGYTF
16	TRBV7-9	.	TRBJ2-2	.	TGTGCCAGCAGCCCAGGAACAGGTTTTAACACCGGGGAGCTGTTTTTT	CASSPGTGFNTGELFF
14	TRBV28	.	TRBJ2-4	.	TGTGCCAGCAGTCAGACAGGTGACAAAAACATTCAGTACTTC	CASSQTGDKNIQYF
13	TRBV18	.	TRBJ1-2	TRBD1	TGTGCCAGCTCACCGGGACAGAACTATGGCTACACCTTC	CASSPGQNYGYTF
16	TRBV28	.	TRBJ2-5	.	TGTGCCAGCAGTTCCCCGGGGGGCTCTCACCAAGAGACCCAGTACTTC	CASSSPGGSHQETQYF